Below, 9 T cell receptor beta chains from the same sample are listed, as sequenced in a study of type 1 regulatory T cells. TCRdb ran MiXCR on the reads and lists one entry per CDR3 protein. The table lists about 74,000 distinct CDR3 sequences, 63% of them singletons. The antigens of these receptors remain unknown. The material sequenced was cultured T cells, either the whole culture or a sorted T cell fraction (not recorded which). Subset meaning: Tr1-enriched cell product generated in vitro against host alloantigens. The source of these receptors is a human donor in good health.

This chain joins TRBV10-3 and TRBJ2-2; maybe TRBD1 (6 bases). The V gene's germline CDR1 is ENHRY and CDR2 SYGVKD. The CDR3 runs to 15 residues. V shed 4 bases and J shed 3 bases, with 12 bases lying between them. The CDR3 DNA reads TGTGCCATCAGTGGTGAGGGGGTGGACACCGGGGAGCTGTTTTTT. The encoded protein is CAISGEGVDTGELFF.

The chain uses TRBV5-1 and TRBJ2-3; no firm D call. The CDR3 loop spans 14 amino acids. Germline V gene lookup returns CDR1 SGHRS and CDR2 YFSETQ. V shed 0 bases and J shed 0 bases, with 5 bases lying between them. CDR3 in amino acids: CASSLDQSTDTQYF. The CDR3 DNA reads as TGCGCCAGCAGCTTGGACCAAAGCACAGATACGCAGTATTTT.

The chain uses TRBV20-1 and TRBJ1-1; perhaps TRBD1 as D (5 bases). V shed 5 bases and J shed 6 bases, with 13 bases lying between them. The CDR3 has 12 amino acids. Germline CDR1 reads DFQATT; CDR2 reads SNEGSKA (reference sequence). The DNA of the CDR3 is TGCAGTGCTCATGGGGGAGTCGCTGAAGCTTTCTTT. This encodes CSAHGGVAEAFF.

This clonotype appeared once. The chain combines TRBV27 with TRBJ2-5, with D possibly matching TRBD2 (5 bases). This CDR3 has 15 amino acids. Looked up from germline, CDR1 is MNHEY and CDR2 is SMNVEV (reference sequence). Trimming shortened V by 5 bases and J by 4 bases, and 17 bases separated the two germline ends. In nucleotides, the CDR3 is TGTGCCAGCAGTCCGAACGGGGTTGCCAGAGAGACCCAGTACTTC. It translates to CASSPNGVARETQYF.

The chain links TRBV20-1 to TRBJ2-5; 8 bases are a match to TRBD2. Looked up from germline, CDR1 is DFQATT and CDR2 is SNEGSKA (reference sequence). CDR3 length: 14 amino acids. With V trimmed by 8 bases and J by 4 bases, 12 bases remained unmatched. CDR3 DNA: TGCAGTTCACGAATACCGGGGGGGAGAGAGACCCAGTACTTC. Translated, it gives CSSRIPGGRETQYF.

This sequence joins TRBV27 and TRBJ1-1; 8 nucleotides match TRBD1. This CDR3 has 14 amino acids. CDR1 is MNHEY and CDR2 is SMNVEV in the germline V gene (reference sequence). V lost 7 bases, J lost 5 bases, and 9 bases stayed unmatched. The CDR3 here is CASTRTGRKTEAFF. The CDR3 DNA follows: TGTGCCAGCACCAGGACAGGGCGAAAAACTGAAGCTTTCTTT.

This chain connects TRBV30 to TRBJ2-1; D could derive from TRBD1 or TRBD2 (5 bases each). Per the germline V gene, CDR1 is GTSNPN and CDR2 is SVGIG (reference sequence). This CDR3 has 12 amino acids. Trimming stripped 2 bases from V and 9 bases from J, with 11 bases between. CDR3 bases: TGTGCCTGGAGTTTGACCGGGACTGAGCAGTTCTTC. Its protein is CAWSLTGTEQFF.

The V and J genes are TRBV4-1 and TRBJ1-1, with D perhaps TRBD1 (6 bases). This CDR3 spans 17 amino acids. CDR1 and CDR2 (germline): MGHRA, YSYEKL. Between the trimmed V and J ends, which lost 4 bases and 0 bases, there was a span of 18 bases. The CDR3, as DNA: TGCGCCAGCAGCCGAGGACAGAGCCCGACCGTGAACACTGAAGCTTTCTTT. Translating gives CASSRGQSPTVNTEAFF.

This clonotype was observed many times. This chain links TRBV7-2 with TRBJ2-7; D possibly corresponds to TRBD1 (5 bases). CDR1 and CDR2 (germline): SGHTA, FQGNSA. The CDR3 totals 14 residues. Trimming stripped 3 bases from V and 2 bases from J, with 11 bases between. The CDR3 sequence: CASSFRPGPYEQYF. CDR3 DNA sequence: TGTGCCAGCAGCTTCCGACCAGGGCCCTACGAGCAGTACTTC.